The 31 T cell receptor beta chains given below trace back to one sample, sequenced in a study of cytomegalovirus exposure and HLA in healthy donors (TCRdb year 2017). Libraries were built with the immunoSEQ multiplex PCR assay. The multiplex PCR relied on a mix of 60 forward primers for TCR Vbeta segments and 13 reverse primers for TCR Jbeta segments. The table comes from immuneACCESS by way of TCRdb, which keeps in-frame sequences with V and J called. Part of the clones is missing from these tables; in studies checked, under half for an unresolved V gene and the rest for unknown reasons. The table for this sample lists some 180,000 clones; approximately 71% of them were counted only once. Approximately 5.1% of the sample is in the top ten clones. Sequenced material: PBMCs. The source of these receptors is a woman aged 18-29 years in good health and CMV-seropositive.

The V and J genes are TRBV5-1 and TRBJ2-7; TRBD1 might be the D (5 bases). V was trimmed by 4 bases and J by 0 bases, leaving 11 bases between them. The length of the CDR3 is 14 residues. Germline lookup yields CDR1 SGHRS and CDR2 YFSETQ. CDR3 residues: CASSETAPSYEQYF. In nucleotides, the CDR3 is TGCGCCAGCAGCGAGACAGCCCCCTCCTACGAGCAGTACTTC.

The chain joins TRBV5-4 to TRBJ2-3, with 10 bases matching TRBD2. Germline V gives CDR1 SGHNT, CDR2 YYREEE (reference sequence). Trimming at V came to 2 bases and at J to 2 bases, leaving 8 bases not matched to a gene. The CDR3 extends over 17 amino acids. CDR3 sequence reads: CASSLKLAGVSTDTQYF. The DNA of the CDR3 is TGTGCCAGCAGCTTAAAGCTAGCGGGGGTTTCCACAGATACGCAGTATTTT.

J is TRBJ1-1 and V is TRBV30; D is unclear. CDR1 is GTSNPN, CDR2 SVGIG, per germline (reference sequence). The V end lost 0 bases, the J end lost 0 bases, and 8 bases lay between the germline ends. The CDR3 length is 14 residues. The CDR3 spells CAWSVLGMNTEAFF. CDR3 bases: TGTGCCTGGAGTGTACTAGGGATGAACACTGAAGCTTTCTTT.

The genes are TRBV2 and TRBJ2-6; maybe TRBD1 (6 bases). The CDR3 contains 16 residues. The germline V gene encodes CDR1 SNHLY and CDR2 FYNNEI. Trimming removed 1 base at V and 1 base at J, with 8 bases between. CDR3 amino acids: CASSEGQGSGANVLTF. The CDR3 nucleotides are TGTGCCAGCAGTGAAGGTCAGGGGTCTGGGGCCAACGTCCTGACTTTC. The complete variable domain, with remaining parts taken from reference TRBV2 and TRBJ2-6, reads EPEVTQTPSHQVTQMGQEVILRCVPISNHLYFYWYRQILGQKVEFLVSFYNNEISEKSEIFDDQFSVERPDGSNFTLKIRSTKLEDSAMYFCASSEGQGSGANVLTFGAGSRLTVL.

The V and J genes are TRBV7-9 and TRBJ2-4, with D maybe TRBD2 (6 bases). The germline V and J ends were trimmed by 1 base and 14 bases, with 12 bases remaining between them. This CDR3 is 12 amino acids long. Germline CDR1 is SEHNR and CDR2 is FQNEAQ (reference sequence). As DNA, the CDR3 is TGTGCCAGCAGCTTAGAAGCGGGTGTCGAGTACTTC. It specifies CASSLEAGVEYF.

V is TRBV30 and J is TRBJ1-2, with TRBD1 matching over 8 bases. CDR1 and CDR2 from the germline V gene are GTSNPN and SVGIG (reference sequence). CDR3 length: 16 amino acids. With V trimmed by 0 bases and J by 7 bases, 13 bases remained unmatched. The CDR3 spells CAWSVPLPSGGPGYTF. In DNA form, the CDR3 reads TGTGCCTGGAGTGTCCCCCTTCCTTCAGGGGGCCCTGGCTACACCTTC.

Only one count was recorded for this clone. CDR3 loop: CASSEGGADNSPLHF. The CDR3 nucleotides read TGTGCCAGCAGTGAAGGGGGGGCTGATAATTCACCCCTCCACTTT. This chain connects TRBV25-1 to TRBJ1-6; TRBD1 might be the D (6 bases). Germline lookup yields CDR1 MGHDK and CDR2 SYGVNS. V was pared by 2 bases and J by 5 bases, with 10 bases between. The CDR3 runs to 15 residues.

This clone was detected once. The chain combines TRBV4-2 with TRBJ2-1; 16 bases are a match to TRBD2. The V gene's germline CDR1 is LGHNA and CDR2 YNFKEQ. CDR3 length: 17 residues. V dropped 5 bases and J dropped 6; count of bases not matched to a gene: 7. This CDR3 reads CASSAVGTSGGANEQFF. CDR3 DNA: TGTGCCAGCAGCGCTGTCGGGACTAGCGGGGGGGCCAATGAGCAGTTCTTC.

The chain couples TRBV5-1 to TRBJ1-1; 8 nucleotides align to TRBD1. Trimming at V came to 4 bases and at J to 3 bases, leaving 5 bases not matched to a gene. Germline V gives CDR1 SGHRS, CDR2 YFSETQ. The CDR3 has 14 amino acids. The CDR3 coding sequence is TGCGCCAGCAGCCCGGCAGGGGGCTACACTGAAGCTTTCTTT. This codes for CASSPAGGYTEAFF.

The chain joins TRBV2 to TRBJ2-3; unclear D gene. This CDR3 comprises 11 residues. Germline values: CDR1 SNHLY, CDR2 FYNNEI. V lost 6 bases, J lost 6 bases, and 7 bases lay in between. CDR3 bases: TGTGCCAGCAGACAGTCCGATACGCAGTATTTT. Protein product: CASRQSDTQYF.

V usage is TRBV9 and J usage is TRBJ2-7; TRBD2 agrees at 15 bases. The CDR3 consists of 16 residues. From germline, CDR1 is SGDLS and CDR2 YYNGEE. Unmatched junction bases numbered 6, after V lost 4 bases and J lost 4 bases. CDR3 sequence (DNA): TGTGCCAGCAGCCCTGGACTAGCGGGGGGGCGGTACGAGCAGTACTTC. Translated: CASSPGLAGGRYEQYF.

The chain combines TRBV29-1 with TRBJ2-3; D remains unclear. CDR3 length: 11 residues. Looked up from germline, CDR1 is SQVTM and CDR2 is ANQGSEA. Trimming took off 0 bases at V and 5 bases at J, with 3 bases between the two ends. DNA for the CDR3: TGCAGCGTTGAAGATCGAGATACGCAGTATTTT. It yields the protein CSVEDRDTQYF.

This clone has more than one count but fewer than ten. This chain joins TRBV4-3 and TRBJ2-7; D gene uncertain. V lost 0 bases and J lost 5, with 8 bases in between. The germline CDR1 and CDR2 sequences are LGHNA and YSLEER. The CDR3 contains 13 residues. The CDR3 here is CASSQDRAHEQYF. The CDR3, as DNA: TGCGCCAGCAGCCAAGATCGAGCTCACGAGCAGTACTTC.

This sequence joins TRBV6-6 and TRBJ2-5; the match to TRBD1 covers 9 bases. The J call may be in error: the DNA end matches TRBJ2-7 better. The CDR3 loop spans 14 amino acids. CDR1 and CDR2 from the germline V gene are MNHNY and SVGAGI (reference sequence). The CDR3 reads CASRQQGAEYEQYF. CDR3 nucleotide sequence: TGTGCCAGCAGGCAACAGGGGGCGGAGTACGAGCAGTACTTC.

This chain connects TRBV29-1 to TRBJ2-5, with 9 bases lining up with TRBD1. TRBJ2-7 matches the DNA end more closely, so the J call is doubtful. Looked up from germline, CDR1 is SQVTM and CDR2 is ANQGSEA. This CDR3 is 11 amino acids long. The CDR3 DNA is TGCAGCGTTGGACAGGGGGACGAGCAGTACTTC. It translates to CSVGQGDEQYF.

This chain joins TRBV5-1 and TRBJ2-1, with 11 bases identical to TRBD2. Germline assignment: CDR1 SGHRS and CDR2 YFSETQ. V was pared by 4 bases and J by 5 bases, with 5 bases of the junction left unmatched. CDR3 length: 15 residues. CDR3: CASSPTSGGNNEQFF. DNA of the CDR3: TGCGCCAGCAGCCCAACTAGCGGGGGAAACAATGAGCAGTTCTTC. The full variable domain, completed using reference TRBV5-1 and TRBJ2-1, is KAGVTQTPRYLIKTRGQQVTLSCSPISGHRSVSWYQQTPGQGLQFLFEYFSETQRNKGNFPGRFSGRQFSNSRSEMNVSTLELGDSALYLCASSPTSGGNNEQFFGPGTRLTVL.

This sequence joins TRBV7-9 and TRBJ1-1; 8 nucleotides align to TRBD1. CDR1 is SEHNR and CDR2 is FQNEAQ in the germline V gene (reference sequence). The ends lost 4 bases at V and 6 bases at J; junction bases unmatched: 10. This CDR3 region has 15 residues. The CDR3 loop reads CASSSGQGFVAEAFF. CDR3 coding DNA: TGTGCCAGCAGCTCTGGACAGGGTTTCGTCGCTGAAGCTTTCTTT. Combining the CDR3 with reference TRBV7-9 and TRBJ1-1 gives the whole variable domain DTGVSQNPRHKITKRGQNVTFRCDPISEHNRLYWYRQTLGQGPEFLTYFQNEAQLEKSRLLSDRFSAERPKGSFSTLEIQRTEQGDSAMYLCASSSGQGFVAEAFFGQGTRLTVV.

Here the CDR3 reads CASSPDRGRRTEAFF. In DNA form, the CDR3 reads TGTGCCAGCTCACCAGACAGGGGTCGGCGAACTGAAGCTTTCTTT. This chain connects TRBV18 to TRBJ1-1, with 8 bases aligning to TRBD1. This CDR3 is 15 amino acids long. V shed 2 bases and J 5 bases; nucleotides not matched to a gene: 7. Germline V gene data show CDR1 as KGHSH and CDR2 as LQKENI.

This sequence joins TRBV2 and TRBJ2-7; 12 nucleotides match TRBD2. The V segment lost 2 bases and the J segment 7 bases; nucleotides outside the gene matches: 12. The CDR3 extends over 17 amino acids. From germline, CDR1 is SNHLY and CDR2 FYNNEI. Written as DNA, the CDR3 is TGTGCCAGCAGTGAAAAACTAGCGGGGGGCCCACTAAAAGAGCAGTACTTC. Its translation: CASSEKLAGGPLKEQYF.

V usage is TRBV7-3 and J usage is TRBJ2-1, with 9 bases fitting TRBD1. Losses at the gene ends were 2 bases for V and 5 bases for J; bases not matched to a gene: 7. This CDR3 is 16 amino acids long. Looked up from germline, CDR1 is SGHTA and CDR2 is FQGTGA. CDR3 loop: CASSLGQGRLNNEQFF. The CDR3 region has the DNA TGTGCCAGCAGCTTAGGACAGGGGAGGTTAAACAATGAGCAGTTCTTC.

The rearrangement uses TRBV6-5 and TRBJ2-7; D remains unclear. Germline CDR1 is MNHEY and CDR2 is SVGAGI. Trimming left V 2 bases short and J 7 bases short, with 6 bases between. The CDR3 totals 11 residues. The CDR3 nucleotides are TGTGCCAGCAGTTACGGTCGGGAGCAGTACTTC. Translated, it gives CASSYGREQYF.

This clone came up a few times. The CDR3, as DNA: TGTGCCAGCAGCTGGGACAGCTCCTACGAGCAGTACTTC. Protein: CASSWDSSYEQYF. The genes are TRBV5-6 and TRBJ2-7, with 7 bases matching TRBD1. CDR1 SGHDT and CDR2 YYEEEE come from the germline V gene. The CDR3 sequence is 13 residues long. Losses at the gene ends were 3 bases for V and 0 bases for J; bases not matched to a gene: 0.

In this sample, this clone turned up once. V and J are TRBV2 and TRBJ1-1; D might be TRBD1 (5 bases). From germline, CDR1 is SNHLY and CDR2 FYNNEI. Trimming removed 6 bases at V and 1 base at J, with 12 bases between. CDR3 length: 14 amino acids. CDR3 protein: CASRGGEGNTEAFF. CDR3 DNA sequence: TGTGCCAGCAGGGGGGGGGAGGGGAACACTGAAGCTTTCTTT.

This clone was recorded a few times. The same CDR3 also results from other DNA sequences found in this sample. The chain carries TRBV7-2 and TRBJ1-3; D possibly corresponds to TRBD1 (6 bases). V lost 2 bases, J lost 5 bases, and 13 bases lay in between. The CDR3 is 15 amino acids. CDR1 is SGHTA and CDR2 is FQGNSA in the germline V gene. The DNA of the CDR3 is TGTGCCAGCAGCTTATCGGGGGGCAACAGAAACACCATATATTTT. It encodes CASSLSGGNRNTIYF.

The CDR3 bases are TGTGCCAGCAGTTTACGGACTCGGGAGCAGTACTTC. It is translated as CASSLRTREQYF. This chain joins TRBV28 and TRBJ2-7; a weak D match, TRBD2 (5 bases). The germline V and J ends were trimmed by 2 bases and 7 bases, with 9 bases remaining between them. CDR1 is MDHEN, CDR2 SYDVKM, per germline. The CDR3 contains 12 residues.

V usage is TRBV5-4 and J usage is TRBJ1-1, with D tentatively TRBD1 (6 bases). Trimming removed 4 bases from V and 1 base from J, with 11 bases in between. Germline-derived CDR1 and CDR2 are SGHNT and YYREEE (reference sequence). The CDR3 has 14 residues. The CDR3 DNA follows: TGTGCCAGCAGCGACGGACAGAGGAACACTGAAGCTTTCTTT. Amino acids: CASSDGQRNTEAFF.

This sequence joins TRBV7-9 and TRBJ1-5; 7 nucleotides match TRBD1. Trimming removed 5 bases from V and 6 bases from J; junction bases left unmatched: 7. The germline V gene has CDR1 SEHNR and CDR2 FQNEAQ (reference sequence). This CDR3 is 14 amino acids long. CDR3 amino acids: CASSPGQSIQPQHF. The CDR3 coding sequence is TGTGCCAGCAGCCCGGGACAGTCAATTCAGCCCCAGCATTTT. Full variable domain (outside the CDR3, taken from reference TRBV7-9 and TRBJ1-5): DTGVSQNPRHKITKRGQNVTFRCDPISEHNRLYWYRQTLGQGPEFLTYFQNEAQLEKSRLLSDRFSAERPKGSFSTLEIQRTEQGDSAMYLCASSPGQSIQPQHFGDGTRLSIL.

This clone appeared a few times. The chain carries TRBV4-3 and TRBJ2-1; weak D call: TRBD2 (5 bases). Germline-derived CDR1 and CDR2 are LGHNA and YSLEER. The length of the CDR3 is 15 residues. The ends were cut back, 0 bases at V and 3 bases at J, with 9 bases in the middle. Here the CDR3 DNA reads TGCGCCAGCAGCCAAGAAGAAGGACTCTACAATGAGCAGTTCTTC. It codes for CASSQEEGLYNEQFF.

The CDR3 reads CASSLGYRGGDEQFF. The CDR3 coding sequence is TGTGCCAGCAGCTTAGGATACAGGGGTGGGGATGAGCAGTTCTTC. The chain employs TRBV7-9 and TRBJ2-1; 7 nucleotides match TRBD1. Germline V gene data show CDR1 as SEHNR and CDR2 as FQNEAQ (reference sequence). V lost 1 base, J lost 8 bases, and 8 bases stayed unmatched. The CDR3 spans 15 residues.

The chain has TRBV27 and TRBJ2-1; 10 positions agree with TRBD1. This CDR3 contains 14 residues. With 6 bases clipped from V and 6 bases from J, the junction kept 5 bases outside the gene matches. Germline-derived CDR1 and CDR2 are MNHEY and SMNVEV (reference sequence). DNA for the CDR3: TGTGCCAGCAGCTACCGGGACAGGGGCAATGAGCAGTTCTTC. Amino acids: CASSYRDRGNEQFF.

The rearrangement joins TRBV5-1 to TRBJ2-3; no reliable D call. Trimming left V 0 bases short and J 1 base short, with 3 bases between. The CDR3 contains 13 residues. CDR1 SGHRS and CDR2 YFSETQ come from the germline V gene. CDR3 nucleotides: TGCGCCAGCAGCTTGGCGGGCACAGATACGCAGTATTTT. It is translated as CASSLAGTDTQYF.